This TCR beta chain was identified during a study of blood T cell repertoires in COVID-19. Overall study: T cells, B-cell-depleted T cells, or PBMCs supplied cDNA or gDNA.

The CDR3 contains 14 residues. Germline CDR1 is SGHRS and CDR2 is YFSETQ. V shed 2 bases, J shed 6 bases, and the junction held 1 base outside the gene matches. In Seattle, patients joined the study during active infection and were tracked longitudinally. Authors' data handling: Reference gene primers were amplified, and this amplification served to estimate nucleated cell counts. Assay used: immunoSEQ multiplex PCR; TCRdb lists only in-frame clones, some missing. V, J and clone size are taken as reported in that table, and D and trimming were inferred from the DNA itself. The data show about 170,000 clones, over 80% seen once.

This chain connects TRBV5-1 to TRBJ1-6, with TRBD1 matching 8 bases. Sequencing was carried out using peripheral blood. The receptor comes from a woman over 75 with COVID-19, enrolled during active disease. The CDR3 DNA follows: TGCGCCAGCAGCTTCGGACAGGGTAATTCACCCCTCCACTTT. Its protein product is CASSFGQGNSPLHF.